One T cell receptor beta chain is described in this entry. Its antigen is currently unknown. The CDR3 totals 14 residues. Germline CDR1 SEHNR, CDR2 FQNEAQ (reference sequence). cDNA libraries for TRB were generated by 5' RACE incorporating UMI labels. From the 5' RACE reads, TCRdb lists one entry per CDR3 protein and no DNA. Here the sample table reports roughly 50,000 distinct CDR3 sequences. This sample was included in a study of CXCR3-negative and CXCR3-positive naive CD8 T cells. The overall study: The total count of TRB reads reached approximately 140 million, and each library contributed about 1.5 +/- 0.3 million. Findings of the study overall: Fresh PBMCs were used in most assays, and CXCR3 expression partially decreased after cryopreservation. Memory CD8+ cells showed much lower diversity, while both naive subsets were comparably high.

Sorts that each held more than 250,000 cells were run in triplicate for every CD8+ T cell subset. This TCR came from a human donor in good health. Some clones in this sample may be carry-over from other donors' samples. Sequencing was performed on memory CD8+ T cells from blood. V usage is TRBV7-9 and J usage is TRBJ1-2; the TCRdb call, TRBD1, lacks DNA for checking. CDR3 in amino acids: CASRAVRGDYGYTF.